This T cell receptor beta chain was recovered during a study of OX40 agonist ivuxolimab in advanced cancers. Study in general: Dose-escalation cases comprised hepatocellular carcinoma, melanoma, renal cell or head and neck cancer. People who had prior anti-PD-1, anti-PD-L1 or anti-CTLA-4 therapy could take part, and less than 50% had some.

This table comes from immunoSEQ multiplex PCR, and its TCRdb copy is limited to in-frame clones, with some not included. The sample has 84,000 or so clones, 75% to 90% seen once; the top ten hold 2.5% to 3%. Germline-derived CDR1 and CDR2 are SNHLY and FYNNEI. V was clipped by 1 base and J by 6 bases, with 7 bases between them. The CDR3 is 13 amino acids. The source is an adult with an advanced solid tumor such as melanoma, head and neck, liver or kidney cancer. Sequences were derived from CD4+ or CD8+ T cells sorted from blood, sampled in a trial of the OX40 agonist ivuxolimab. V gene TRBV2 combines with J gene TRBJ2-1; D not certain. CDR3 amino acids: CASSEDTPNEQFF. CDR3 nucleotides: TGTGCCAGCAGTGAAGACACTCCCAATGAGCAGTTCTTC. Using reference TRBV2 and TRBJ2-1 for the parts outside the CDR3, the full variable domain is EPEVTQTPSHQVTQMGQEVILRCVPISNHLYFYWYRQILGQKVEFLVSFYNNEISEKSEIFDDQFSVERPDGSNFTLKIRSTKLEDSAMYFCASSEDTPNEQFFGPGTRLTVL.